The clone carrying this TCR beta chain was seen many times. The antigen is not known. TCRdb called the RT-PCR reads again in MiXCR, with one record for every CDR3 protein. The sample shows around 530,000 distinct CDR3 sequences, about 15% of them seen only once. The J segment lost 6 bases and the V segment lost 2 bases, leaving 8 bases of the junction unmatched. The length of the CDR3 is 16 residues. The germline CDR1 and CDR2 sequences are SGHRS and YFSETQ. These data come from a study of response to subunit inactivated influenza vaccine. Study observations and caveats: Each seasonal influenza vaccination, the authors suggested, recruits few new T cells.

This sample comprised CD4+ T cells sorted from PBMCs, obtained around 2 years after vaccination. The TCR originated in a man aged 50 to 75 who received an inactivated influenza vaccine. The chain links TRBV5-1 to TRBJ2-1; 10 bases are shared with TRBD1. The CDR3 nucleotides read TGCGCCAGCAGCTTAGCCGGGACAGGGGTACGCAATGAGCAGTTCTTC. It codes for CASSLAGTGVRNEQFF.